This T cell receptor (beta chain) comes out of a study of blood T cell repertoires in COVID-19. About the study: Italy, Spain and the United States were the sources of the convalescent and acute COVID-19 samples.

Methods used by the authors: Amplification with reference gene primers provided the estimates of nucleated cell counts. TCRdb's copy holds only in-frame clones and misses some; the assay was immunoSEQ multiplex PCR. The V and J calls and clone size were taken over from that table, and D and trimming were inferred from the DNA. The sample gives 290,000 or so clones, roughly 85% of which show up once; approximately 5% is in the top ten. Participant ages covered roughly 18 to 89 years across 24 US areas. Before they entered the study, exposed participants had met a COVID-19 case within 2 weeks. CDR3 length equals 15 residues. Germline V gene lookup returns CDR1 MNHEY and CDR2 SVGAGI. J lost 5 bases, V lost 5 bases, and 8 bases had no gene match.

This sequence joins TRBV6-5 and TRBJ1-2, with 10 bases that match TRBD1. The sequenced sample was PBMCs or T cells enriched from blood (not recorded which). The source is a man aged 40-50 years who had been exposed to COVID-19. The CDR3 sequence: CASSPRQGAWYGYTF. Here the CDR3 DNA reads TGTGCCAGCAGTCCACGACAGGGGGCCTGGTATGGCTACACCTTC.